The clone carrying this T cell receptor (beta chain) appeared many times. The antigen is not known. This sample is part of a study of CD8+CD57+ T cells in acquired aplastic anemia. Study summary: Sorted CD4+ and CD8+ cells gave an average of roughly 3.3 ug of DNA. CD4+ cells from healthy donors averaged roughly 11 million reads.

Genomic DNA constituted the template upon which TCR beta VDJ and CDR3 profiling was performed. Each CDR3 protein gets one entry after TCRdb re-called the reads with MiXCR. The sample consists of about 140,000 distinct CDR3 sequences, around two fifths of them appearing once. Regarding the study as a whole: With respect to CD8+ Simpson's diversity, patients and controls did not differ significantly. A set of around 30 CD8+ CDR3 sequences was shared between patients and controls, and these sequences appeared highly expressed in patients.

The clonotype originates from a human donor in good health, serving as a control. Sequencing was carried out using sorted CD4+, CD8+, or CD8+CD57+ T cells (not recorded which) from PBMCs.

The CDR3 coding sequence is TGCGCCAGCAGCTCACAGGGTCAGAACACTGAAGCTTTCTTT. Amino acids: CASSSQGQNTEAFF. The genes are TRBV5-1 and TRBJ1-1, with D perhaps matching TRBD1 (6 bases). The CDR3 length is 14 residues. Germline V gene sequence: CDR1 SGHRS, CDR2 YFSETQ. Trimming shortened V by 3 bases and J by 1 base, and 10 bases separated the two germline ends.